This paragraph covers one T cell receptor beta chain sequence. CDR3 length: 15 amino acids. Trimming cost V 1 base and J 4 bases, with 13 bases left between them. CDR1 is SGHTA and CDR2 is FQGTGA in the germline V gene. The sample belongs to a study of shared clonotypes between healthy human individuals. Each unsorted sample relied on around 100 million PBMCs as its source of genomic DNA. Every subset had its genomic DNA shared out evenly among several immunoSEQ plates. Every unsorted PBMC PCR replicate was loaded with about 300 ng DNA, 25,000 to 30,000 T cell genomes. Libraries were prepared by immunoSEQ multiplex PCR; TCRdb keeps only in-frame clonotypes and omits some of them. The data show over 400,000 clones, approximately 80% seen once.

The receptor was derived from a woman aged 35 to 49 in good health. Some clones in this sample may be carry-over from other donors' samples. Sequences were obtained from PBMCs. The rearrangement links TRBV7-3 to TRBJ2-5; D not resolved. The CDR3 DNA reads as TGTGCCAGCAGCTTAATTCCCGGTTCCCGAGAGACCCAGTACTTC. As protein: CASSLIPGSRETQYF.